This T cell receptor beta chain came from a study of response to subunit inactivated influenza vaccine. With regard to this clonotype: Its antigen is currently unknown.

Per the germline V gene, CDR1 is LGHDT and CDR2 is YNNKEL (reference sequence). There are 14 residues in the CDR3. Trimming pared 0 bases from V and 5 bases from J, leaving 10 bases between. TCRdb itself ran the RT-PCR reads through MiXCR, one entry per CDR3 protein. This sample has 450,000 to 700,000 distinct CDR3 sequences, with about 15% found just once. Study results and caveats: The authors proposed limited new T cell recruitment per seasonal influenza vaccination.

This TCR came from a man between 50 and 59 years old who received an inactivated influenza vaccine. Sequenced here: PBMCs from blood, sampled about 12 days after vaccination. The chain joins TRBV3-1 to TRBJ2-5, with D unclear. CDR3 DNA: TGTGCCAGCAGCCAAGATCGGGTGGAGGAGACCCAGTACTTC. Protein product: CASSQDRVEETQYF.